The T cell receptor (beta chain) described here comes from a study of OX40 agonist ivuxolimab in advanced cancers. Study summary: The diagnoses of dose-escalation patients were hepatocellular carcinoma, melanoma, renal cell or head and neck cancer.

As for this clone: Its cognate antigen is unknown.

Autoimmune disease history or systemic immunosuppression disqualified patients. Using immunoSEQ multiplex PCR, the repertoire was profiled, and TCRdb retains in-frame clones only, with some absent. The sample lists around 65,000 clones; around 90% were seen once. The V gene's germline CDR1 is SNHLY and CDR2 FYNNEI. This CDR3 is 17 amino acids long. The trim removed 8 bases at V and 0 bases at J, leaving 14 bases unmatched. Overall study results and limits: Partial responders at 0.1-3.0 mg/kg showed near-lowest clonal expansion.

The input for sequencing was CD4+ or CD8+ T cells sorted from blood, taken in a trial of the OX40 agonist ivuxolimab. The TCR was taken from an adult with an advanced solid tumor such as melanoma, head and neck, liver or kidney cancer. This chain uses TRBV2 with TRBJ1-1, with 8 positions matching TRBD1. The CDR3 region is CASLPTGEFTMNTEAFF. CDR3 in DNA: TGTGCCAGCTTACCGACAGGGGAATTCACCATGAACACTGAAGCTTTCTTT. Full variable domain (missing parts from reference TRBV2 and TRBJ1-1): EPEVTQTPSHQVTQMGQEVILRCVPISNHLYFYWYRQILGQKVEFLVSFYNNEISEKSEIFDDQFSVERPDGSNFTLKIRSTKLEDSAMYFCASLPTGEFTMNTEAFFGQGTRLTVV.